The rows below give T cell receptor beta chains drawn from one sample of a study of blood T cells in healthy people across ages. TCRdb processed the 5' RACE reads anew with MiXCR; each CDR3 protein has one entry. The data hold about 540,000 distinct CDR3 sequences, with less than 25% observed a single time. The same specimen was also included in a second study, on T cells of mothers and their children.

The source material was blood. These receptor sequences come from a boy aged 5-17 years in good health. CDR3s include the opening cysteine and the closing phenylalanine or tryptophan. D genes are given only for firm matches. The size of a clone is reported for some rows only, either as once, few or many, or as a class for expanded clones.

TRBJ1-2 . TRBD1 TRBV7-9 CASSSPGGQGGYTF TGTGCCAGCAGCTCGCCGGGGGGACAGGGAGGCTACACCTTC
TRBJ2-4 . . TRBV5-1 CASSWGDAPGNIQYF TGCGCCAGCAGCTGGGGGGACGCCCCAGGAAACATTCAGTACTTC
TRBJ2-3 few . TRBV21-1 CASNGTSGIRTDTQYF TGTGCCAGCAACGGGACTAGCGGTATTCGCACAGATACGCAGTATTTT
TRBJ2-3 few . TRBV20-1 CSAKANTDTQYF TGCAGTGCTAAAGCGAACACAGATACGCAGTATTTT
TRBJ2-1 . TRBD2 TRBV12-3/TRBV12-4 CASRSGTSAYNEQFF TGTGCCAGCAGATCCGGGACTAGCGCCTACAATGAGCAGTTCTTC
TRBJ2-1 few TRBD2 TRBV4-1 CASSQAGRLAGVREQFF TGCGCCAGCAGCCAAGCAGGACGACTAGCGGGAGTCCGAGAGCAGTTCTTC
TRBJ2-5 few TRBD1 TRBV7-7 CASSSGTDPQETQYF TGTGCTAGCAGCTCCGGGACAGATCCCCAAGAGACCCAGTACTTC
TRBJ2-3 few TRBD2 TRBV28 CASKSLAADTQYF TGTGCCAGTAAGTCGCTAGCGGCAGATACGCAGTATTTT
TRBJ2-7 few . TRBV7-9 CASSSSGSASSYEQYF TGTGCCAGCAGCTCATCCGGGAGTGCTAGCTCCTACGAGCAGTACTTC
TRBJ2-7 . . TRBV4-1 CASSQGPARSYEQYF TGCGCCAGCAGCCAAGGCCCGGCGCGGTCCTACGAGCAGTACTTC
TRBJ1-2 . TRBD1 TRBV4-1 CASSQVVWTGANYGYTF TGCGCCAGCAGCCAGGTTGTTTGGACAGGGGCGAACTATGGCTACACCTTC